This T cell receptor beta chain comes out of a study of CD8+ T cells in alopecia areata. Study findings and constraints: Elevated clonality characterized lesional scalp relative to normal scalp, particularly in alopecia totalis/universalis. It was less clear whether patients shared TCRs than it was in mice, possibly because of HLA. Tissue-resident alphabeta T cells belonging to normal skin likewise get sequenced within scalp specimens.

CD4+ and CD8+ T cells were sorted from PBMCs stained for CD3, CD4 and CD8. In each case, RNA was isolated and then reverse transcribed into cDNA as the sequencing template. Profiled with immunoSEQ multiplex PCR; TCRdb holds only in-frame clones, not every one. The sample yields some 180,000 clones, around three fifths seen once. Note on this clone: Its specificity is unknown.

The CDR3 totals 15 residues. Germline values: CDR1 SGHAT, CDR2 FQDESV (reference sequence). V was pared by 10 bases and J by 4 bases, with 22 bases between. The sample taken for sequencing was CD8+ T cells sorted from blood. This TCR was recovered from a human donor in good health. The V and J genes are TRBV11-1 and TRBJ2-5; weak D call: TRBD2 (5 bases). CDR3 region: CATQAGPAVGETQYF. CDR3 DNA sequence: TGTGCCACCCAGGCGGGCCCCGCAGTCGGAGAGACCCAGTACTTC.